This T cell receptor beta chain is drawn from a study of blood T cell repertoires in COVID-19. The protocol was immunoSEQ multiplex PCR, while the TCRdb copy is restricted to in-frame clones and leaves out a portion. The table shows over 100,000 clones, with 80% to 90% occurring only once. This CDR3 contains 15 residues. The germline gives CDR1 LNHDA, CDR2 SQIVND (reference sequence). The V end lost 1 base, the J end lost 2 bases, and 12 bases lay between the germline ends. V is TRBV19 and J is TRBJ2-7, with D perhaps TRBD1 (5 bases). This sequence was found in a woman older than 75 with active or convalescent COVID-19. Material for sequencing was peripheral blood. Written as DNA, the CDR3 is TGTGCCAGTAGTATAGCTCACCAGGGAACCTACGAGCAGTACTTC. This encodes CASSIAHQGTYEQYF.